A selection of T cell receptor beta chains follows, all from one sample in a study of CD8 T cells in ankylosing spondylitis. Each CDR3 protein gets one entry after TCRdb re-called the 5' RACE reads with MiXCR. The data contain 80,000 to 100,000 distinct CDR3 sequences, about 8.1% of them singletons. Material: blood, either unsorted or a sorted T cell fraction (not recorded which). The receptor set was obtained from a male donor with ankylosing spondylitis or in good health (not recorded which). The conserved cysteine and the conserved F or W are not part of the CDR3 here.

V gene | CDR3 protein
TRBV20-1 | SAIHRGAIGELF
TRBV6-1 | ASSLYPPGTSYGYT
TRBV7-9 | ASSLATSGGYTDTQY
TRBV28 | ASSFLGSVGGRGNEQF
TRBV12-3/TRBV12-4 | ASSLREYTDTQY
TRBV12-3/TRBV12-4 | ASSLGLHYTGELF
TRBV15 | ATSRGQGIETQY
TRBV12-3/TRBV12-4 | ASSTTSGGSTDTQY
TRBV30 | AWSAGTSGGRGKTQY
TRBV11-3 | ASTSRGGGYNEQF
TRBV28 | AVYARKDRANYSGYT
TRBV11-2 | ASGNSEQF
TRBV5-4 | ASSLGVMNEKLF
TRBV11-1 | ASSKRDSQQISTDTQY
TRBV7-8 | ASSTPGRGVQVGELF
TRBV20-1 | SAVEDQPQH
TRBV6-1 | ASSEMGGVGQH
TRBV7-2 | ASSLREQSDTQY
TRBV6-5 | ASSLGRDGLTEAF